This T cell receptor (beta chain) was found in a study of shared clonotypes between healthy human individuals. Study background: Donors had three CD4 naive, three CD4 memory, two CD8 naive and one CD8 memory plate apiece. General study points: Lower generation probabilities were found for non-shared clonotypes than for those shared by all four donors.

Germline loops: CDR1 MNHEY, CDR2 SMNVEV (reference sequence). The V end lost 3 bases, the J end lost 1 base, and 15 bases lay between the germline ends. CDR3 length: 16 amino acids. The method was immunoSEQ multiplex PCR; TCRdb's version includes in-frame clones alone and lacks a portion of them. The data show about 980,000 clones, with about 80% seen just once and about 1.5% held by the top ten. Notes on this clone: Antigen: not known.

V usage is TRBV27 and J usage is TRBJ1-1, with D perhaps matching TRBD1 (5 bases). The TCR sequence derives from a man between 18 and 35 years old in good health. Sequenced sample: memory CD4+ T cells sorted from blood. Indicated subset: CD45RA-negative fraction. CDR3 in amino acids: CASSLTVNLGNTEAFF. CDR3 bases: TGTGCCAGCAGTTTGACAGTCAATCTTGGGAACACTGAAGCTTTCTTT.